One and the same sample provided the 5 T cell receptor beta chains below, sequenced in a study of shared clonotypes between healthy human individuals. Profiling relied on immunoSEQ multiplex PCR, and the TCRdb table lists in-frame clones only, not all of them. The data show a few hundred thousand clones, around 76% seen once. Input material: PBMCs. The source is a woman aged 40 to 50 in good health. Some clones in this sample may be carry-over from other donors' samples.

The V and J genes are TRBV11-2 and TRBJ2-5, with 11 bases aligning to TRBD2. The germline gives CDR1 SGHAT, CDR2 FQNNGV. The CDR3 loop spans 18 amino acids. The J segment lost 4 bases and the V segment lost 1 base, leaving 11 bases of the junction unmatched. The CDR3 coding sequence is TGTGCCAGCAGCTTAGCTCTACTAGCGGGAGTTTTGCGAGAGACCCAGTACTTC. Protein: CASSLALLAGVLRETQYF.

The chain combines TRBV4-3 with TRBJ1-3; a weak D match, TRBD1 (5 bases). Trimming removed 3 bases at V and 6 bases at J, with 18 bases between. The germline CDR1 and CDR2 sequences are LGHNA and YSLEER. This CDR3 has 16 amino acids. Here the CDR3 DNA reads TGCGCCAGCAGCCACCACCCGACGCGGGGCGAAAACACCATATATTTT. Protein sequence: CASSHHPTRGENTIYF.

The chain recombines TRBV10-2 with TRBJ2-7; D is ambiguous. The CDR3 runs to 15 residues. The germline CDR1 and CDR2 sequences are WSHSY and SAAADI. Trimming cost V 2 bases and J 6 bases, with 17 bases left between them. The CDR3 is CASSEPALRPFEQYF. The CDR3 DNA sequence: TGCGCCAGCAGTGAGCCGGCCTTGAGGCCTTTCGAGCAGTACTTC.

The gene calls are TRBV11-2 and TRBJ1-1; no definite D call. The CDR3 totals 13 residues. Germline assignment: CDR1 SGHAT and CDR2 FQNNGV. The V end was cut by 6 bases, the J end by 6 bases, with 14 bases between. The CDR3 is CASSPLFSPEAFF. The CDR3 DNA reads TGTGCCAGCAGTCCTCTATTTTCACCTGAAGCTTTCTTT.

The chain recombines TRBV18 with TRBJ2-1, with 12 bases matching TRBD2. The J segment lost 5 bases and the V segment lost 4 bases, leaving 3 bases of the junction unmatched. Per germline, CDR1 KGHSH and CDR2 LQKENI. The CDR3 runs 15 residues. The CDR3 coding sequence is TGTGCCAGCTCACTGGGACTAGCGGGCAACAATGAGCAGTTCTTC. Residues: CASSLGLAGNNEQFF.